The present T cell receptor beta chain was sequenced within a study of shared clonotypes between healthy human individuals. Overall study results and limits: When compared with the clonotypes that were shared by all four sorted-subset donors, the non-shared clonotypes turned out to have lower generation probabilities. Clonotype sharing across a few donors was observed for around 4.5% of naive CD4 clonotypes.

As to this clone: What it binds is unknown.

Each of the donors was a healthy adult who was HIV-negative and had not had a recent acute infection or vaccination. CD4+ cell separation produced CD45RA+ naive and CD45RA-negative memory subsets. TCRdb's copy holds only in-frame clones and misses some; the assay was immunoSEQ multiplex PCR. The sample includes 2,500,000 or so clones, roughly 93% seen only once; the top ten take roughly 0.36%. The receptor was derived from a man aged 18-30 years in good health. Some clones in this sample may be carry-over from other donors' samples. Sequenced material: naive CD4+ T cells from PBMCs. Documented subset: CD45RA+ positively selected.

The CDR3 DNA reads as TGTGCCAGCAGCTTAGAATTAGGGCCCTGGGACATTCAGTACTTC. Protein: CASSLELGPWDIQYF. The chain joins TRBV7-9 to TRBJ2-4; no firm D call. V was trimmed by 1 base and J by 8 bases, leaving 15 bases between them. The CDR3 contains 15 residues. From germline, CDR1 is SEHNR and CDR2 FQNEAQ (reference sequence).